This T cell receptor (beta chain) was sequenced during a study of shared clonotypes between healthy human individuals. The overall study: In total, the donors were two women and a few men aged 18 to 49. Study results and caveats: Sharing across four donors was seen in 4.5% to 5.5% of naive CD4 clonotypes. Few donors limited the genetic and exposure-history diversity represented.

Every subset's genomic DNA went evenly onto several immunoSEQ plates. The assay was immunoSEQ multiplex PCR, and TCRdb's table has in-frame clones only and misses some. Of about 2 million clones in the sample, approximately 95% are singletons; the top ten hold roughly 1.2%. CD45RO-negative cells were positively selected for CCR7, leaving out terminally differentiated effector memory CD45RA+ cells. CDR1 is GTSNPN and CDR2 is SVGIG in the germline V gene (reference sequence). The CDR3 has 13 amino acids. The ends lost 1 base at V and 4 bases at J; junction bases unmatched: 0. As for this clone: The antigen is not known. This sample includes further DNA sequences coding for the same CDR3.

The TCR sequence derives from a man younger than 35 in good health. This chain connects TRBV30 to TRBJ2-7, with 11 nucleotides matching TRBD2. Sequencing used naive CD8+ T cells sorted from blood. The CDR3 sequence: CAWSGTSGYEQYF. In DNA form, the CDR3 reads TGTGCCTGGAGTGGGACTAGCGGGTACGAGCAGTACTTC.